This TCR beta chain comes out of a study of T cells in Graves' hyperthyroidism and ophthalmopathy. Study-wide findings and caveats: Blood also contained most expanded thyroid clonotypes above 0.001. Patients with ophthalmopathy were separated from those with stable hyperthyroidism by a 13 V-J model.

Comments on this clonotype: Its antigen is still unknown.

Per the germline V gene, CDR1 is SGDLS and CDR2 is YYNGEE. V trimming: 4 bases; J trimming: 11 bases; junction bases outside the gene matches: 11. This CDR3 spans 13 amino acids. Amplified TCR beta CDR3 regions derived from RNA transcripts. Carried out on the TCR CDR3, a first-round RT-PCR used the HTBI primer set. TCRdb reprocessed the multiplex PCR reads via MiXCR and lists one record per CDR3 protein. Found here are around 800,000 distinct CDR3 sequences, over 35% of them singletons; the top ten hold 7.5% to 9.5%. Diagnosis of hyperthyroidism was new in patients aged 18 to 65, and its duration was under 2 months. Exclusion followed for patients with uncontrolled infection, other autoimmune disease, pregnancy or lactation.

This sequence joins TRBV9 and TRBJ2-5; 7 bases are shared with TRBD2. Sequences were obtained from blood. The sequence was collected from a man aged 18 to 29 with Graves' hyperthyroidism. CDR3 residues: CASSPGGGDTQYF. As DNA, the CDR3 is TGTGCCAGCAGCCCGGGCGGGGGAGATACGCAGTACTTC.